This T cell receptor beta chain was identified in a study of spatial heterogeneity in lung cancer. Study summary: The count of detected beta-chain sequences consistently exceeded that of alpha-chain sequences. An average of more than ten raw reads was observed per unique TCR and UMI combination.

This clonotype was counted between two and nine times. The CDR3 spans 14 residues. The germline CDR1 and CDR2 sequences are SGHTA and FQGNSA. J lost 4 bases, V lost 5 bases, and 2 bases had no gene match. TCRdb fed the 5' RACE reads into MiXCR, producing one record per CDR3 protein. The sample lists approximately 9,400 distinct CDR3 sequences, about 5% occurring once. Time point indicated: sample taken at primary tumor resection. From tumor, nontumor lung or frozen PBMC, whole RNA was taken unsorted for sequencing. This clonotype was obtained from a male donor with early-stage non-small cell lung cancer. The chain combines TRBV7-2 with TRBJ2-7, with 13 bases matching TRBD2. Sequenced here: PBMCs, sampled at surgery. CDR3 nucleotide sequence: TGTGCCAGCAGCCTGGGACTAGCGGGATACGAGCAGTACTTC. Residues: CASSLGLAGYEQYF. The full variable domain, its missing parts supplied by reference TRBV7-2 and TRBJ2-7, is GAGVSQSPSNKVTEKGKDVELRCDPISGHTALYWYRQSLGQGLEFLIYFQGNSAPDKSGLPSDRFSAERTGGSVSTLTIQRTQQEDSAVYLCASSLGLAGYEQYFGPGTRLTVT.